This T cell receptor beta chain came from a study of T cells after yellow fever vaccination. Study results and caveats: Clones from primary vaccination mostly reappeared after the booster (roughly 95% CD4, over 85% CD8).

TCRdb recomputed calls from the 5' RACE reads with MiXCR, one row per CDR3 protein. The profile covers about 170,000 distinct CDR3 sequences, with roughly 9.6% appearing a single time and 35% to 40% taken by the ten largest. In the case of this clonotype: Its target is not known.

This sequence originates from a man in his late teens or twenties who received the YFV17D yellow fever vaccine. The specimen comprised CD8+ T cells sorted from PBMCs, sampled 15 days after the yellow fever booster vaccination.

The CDR3 loop is CASSQGHAADTQYF. The CDR3 DNA reads TGTGCCAGCAGCCAAGGGCATGCTGCAGATACGCAGTATTTT. The gene calls are TRBV14 and TRBJ2-3; D unresolved. CDR1 is SGHDN, CDR2 FVKESK, per germline. The V gene lost 1 base and the J gene lost 4 bases, with 9 bases spanning the gap. The CDR3 sequence is 14 residues long.